The source of this TCR beta chain is a study of blood T cell repertoires in COVID-19. Between the trimmed V and J ends, which lost 3 bases and 2 bases, there was a span of 8 bases. Germline loops: CDR1 KGHSH, CDR2 LQKENI. CDR3 size: 14 residues. Assay used: immunoSEQ multiplex PCR; TCRdb lists only in-frame clones, some missing. The table includes around 390,000 clones, approximately 90% detected once. The V gene is TRBV18, the J gene TRBJ1-3; D is possibly TRBD1 (6 bases). The receptor was isolated from a woman aged 50 to 65 who had recovered from COVID-19. The sequencing input was PBMCs or T cells enriched from blood (not recorded which). CDR3 residues: CASSPGHPGNTIYF. Here the CDR3 DNA reads TGTGCCAGCTCACCGGGACACCCTGGAAACACCATATATTTT.